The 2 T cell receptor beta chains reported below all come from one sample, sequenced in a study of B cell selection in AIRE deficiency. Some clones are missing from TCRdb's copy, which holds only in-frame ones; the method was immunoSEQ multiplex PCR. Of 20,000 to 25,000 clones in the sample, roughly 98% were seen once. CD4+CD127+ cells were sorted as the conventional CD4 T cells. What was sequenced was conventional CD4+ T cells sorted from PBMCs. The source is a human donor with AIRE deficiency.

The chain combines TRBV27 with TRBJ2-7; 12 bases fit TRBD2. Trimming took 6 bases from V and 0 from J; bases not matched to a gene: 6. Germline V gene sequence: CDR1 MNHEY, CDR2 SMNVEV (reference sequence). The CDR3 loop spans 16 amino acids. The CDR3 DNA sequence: TGTGCCAGCAGAAGAAAGACTAGCGGGAGCTCCTACGAGCAGTACTTC. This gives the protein CASRRKTSGSSYEQYF.

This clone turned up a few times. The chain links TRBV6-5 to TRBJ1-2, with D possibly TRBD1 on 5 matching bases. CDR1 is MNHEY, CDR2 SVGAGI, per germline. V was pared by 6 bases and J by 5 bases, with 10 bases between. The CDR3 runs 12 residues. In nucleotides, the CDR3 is TGTGCCAGCAGAGGCAGGGATTATGGCTACACCTTC. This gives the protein CASRGRDYGYTF.